A single sample gave rise to the 8 T cell receptor beta chains below, sequenced in a study of T cell responses to AZD1222 COVID-19 vaccine. Assay: immunoSEQ multiplex PCR; the TCRdb copy retains only in-frame clones and omits some. The table has 130,000 or so clones, 91% seen once. The specimen comprised peripheral blood, sampled on day 0 of AZD1222 vaccination. The receptors stem from an adult in good health.

This chain joins TRBV19 and TRBJ1-5, with D perhaps matching TRBD1 (6 bases). The CDR3 length is 14 residues. The germline CDR1 and CDR2 sequences are LNHDA and SQIVND (reference sequence). V was cut by 7 bases and J by 3 bases, with 13 bases left in between. DNA of the CDR3: TGTGCCAGTAAAGTTACAGGGATCAATCAGCCCCAGCATTTT. Protein: CASKVTGINQPQHF.

This sequence joins TRBV7-9 and TRBJ2-1; 11 nucleotides align to TRBD1. The germline gives CDR1 SEHNR, CDR2 FQNEAQ (reference sequence). J was trimmed by 9 bases and V by 5 bases; bases with no gene match: 9. CDR3 size: 15 residues. Here the CDR3 DNA reads TGTGCCAGCAGCCGCCCGGGACAGGGGGTGATTGAGCAGTTCTTC. The encoded protein is CASSRPGQGVIEQFF.

The V and J genes are TRBV7-9 and TRBJ2-6, with TRBD2 matching 8 bases. CDR3 length: 17 amino acids. J lost 0 bases, V lost 5 bases, and 6 bases had no gene match. Germline CDR1 reads SEHNR; CDR2 reads FQNEAQ (reference sequence). CDR3 protein: CASSTPGLGSGANVLTF. As DNA, the CDR3 is TGTGCCAGCAGCACCCCGGGACTAGGCTCTGGGGCCAACGTCCTGACTTTC.

This clone rates as medium-sized. CDR3 in amino acids: CASQRDSSTDTQYF. The CDR3 coding sequence is TGTGCCAGTCAGAGGGACAGCAGCACAGATACGCAGTATTTT. This chain links TRBV6-4 with TRBJ2-3, with 7 bases lining up with TRBD1. V lost 9 bases to trimming and J lost 0 bases; unmatched junction nucleotides: 6. Germline V lookup: CDR1 MRHNA, CDR2 SNTAGT. The CDR3 spans 14 residues.

The V call is TRBV20-1, the J call TRBJ1-6, with a possible D match to TRBD1 (5 bases). The V end was cut by 3 bases, the J end by 10 bases, with 19 bases between. CDR1 is DFQATT, CDR2 SNEGSKA, per germline (reference sequence). The CDR3 spans 15 residues. Here the CDR3 reads CSASITRAYGSPLHF. The CDR3 region has the DNA TGCAGTGCTAGTATCACCAGGGCCTATGGATCACCCCTCCACTTT.

This clone was seen more than once but under ten times. The chain is built from TRBV7-9 and TRBJ2-7, with TRBD2 identical over 7 bases. The CDR3 is made up of 12 amino acids. J lost 6 bases, V lost 1 base, and 0 bases had no gene match. The germline gives CDR1 SEHNR, CDR2 FQNEAQ (reference sequence). In DNA form, the CDR3 reads TGTGCCAGCAGCTTAGAGCGGGGCGAGCAGTACTTC. This translates into CASSLERGEQYF.

The J gene is TRBJ1-4, the V gene TRBV3-1 (or the pseudogene TRBV3-2); D perhaps matches TRBD1 (5 bases). Germline CDR1 and CDR2: LGHDT and YNNKEL (reference sequence). This CDR3 contains 15 residues. Trimming left V 5 bases short and J 4 bases short, with 14 bases between. CDR3 region: CASSSGGLGNEKLFF. The CDR3 DNA sequence: TGTGCCAGCAGCTCCGGGGGATTGGGTAATGAAAAACTGTTTTTT.

The rearrangement uses TRBV28 and TRBJ1-1; the D is unclear. CDR3 size: 14 residues. V was clipped by 0 bases and J by 0 bases, with 5 bases between them. Germline-derived CDR1 and CDR2 are MDHEN and SYDVKM. The CDR3 region has the DNA TGTGCCAGCAGTTTATGGCAGATGAACACTGAAGCTTTCTTT. It yields the protein CASSLWQMNTEAFF.